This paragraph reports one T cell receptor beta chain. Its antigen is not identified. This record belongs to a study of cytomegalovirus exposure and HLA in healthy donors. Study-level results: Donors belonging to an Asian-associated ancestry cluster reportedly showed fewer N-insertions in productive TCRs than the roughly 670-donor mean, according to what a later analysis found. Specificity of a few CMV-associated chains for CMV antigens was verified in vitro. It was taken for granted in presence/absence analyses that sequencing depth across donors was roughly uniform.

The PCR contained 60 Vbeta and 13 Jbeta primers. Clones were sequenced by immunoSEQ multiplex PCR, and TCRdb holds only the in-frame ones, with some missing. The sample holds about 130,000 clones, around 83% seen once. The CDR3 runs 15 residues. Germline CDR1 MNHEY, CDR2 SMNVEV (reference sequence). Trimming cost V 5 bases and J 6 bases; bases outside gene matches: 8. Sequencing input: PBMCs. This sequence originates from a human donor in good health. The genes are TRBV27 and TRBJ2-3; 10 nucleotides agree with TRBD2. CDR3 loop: CASSRAGSGGDTQYF. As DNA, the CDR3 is TGTGCCAGCAGTCGGGCTGGTAGCGGGGGGGATACGCAGTATTTT.